The clone carrying this T cell receptor (beta chain) turned up a few times. This specimen belongs to a study of blood T cell repertoires in COVID-19. Study information: The study drew acute and convalescent COVID-19 samples from the United States, Italy and Spain. From T cells, B-cell-depleted T cells, or PBMCs came the material, which was cDNA or gDNA.

In the study's own analysis: The authors estimated nucleated cell counts from reference gene primer amplification. This table comes from immunoSEQ multiplex PCR, and its TCRdb copy is limited to in-frame clones, with some not included. That table gives V, J and clone size, and the DNA gave D and trimming. This table has 95,000 to 150,000 clones, just over 70% appearing once. V was trimmed by 3 bases and J by 6 bases, leaving 11 bases between them. CDR3 length: 13 residues. V and J are TRBV12-3 or TRBV12-4 and TRBJ1-2; D is perhaps TRBD1 (6 bases). Sequencing was carried out using peripheral blood. The clonotype originates from a human donor with acute or convalescent COVID-19. The donor label of this sample is uncertain. The CDR3 DNA follows: TGTGCCAGCAGTTTCGAGGGGGAGAATGGCTACACCTTC. It translates to CASSFEGENGYTF.